The 19 T cell receptor beta chains below come from one sample, sequenced in a study of blood T cell repertoires in COVID-19. Clones were read by immunoSEQ multiplex PCR, and TCRdb kept only the in-frame ones, dropping some. The sample consists of about 57,000 clones, 87% of them appearing once. Sequencing input: peripheral blood. These receptors originate from a woman of 80 years or more with COVID-19, enrolled during active disease.

This chain uses TRBV29-1 with TRBJ2-5; the match to TRBD1 covers 7 bases. CDR3 size: 14 residues. The germline V gene has CDR1 SQVTM and CDR2 ANQGSEA. Trimming at V came to 7 bases and at J to 0 bases, leaving 8 bases not matched to a gene. The CDR3 coding sequence is TGCAGCGCCCTCGGGACAGCCGACCAAGAGACCCAGTACTTC. It codes for CSALGTADQETQYF.

The genes are TRBV7-9 and TRBJ2-7; 9 bases line up with TRBD1. This CDR3 is built from 15 residues. Germline loops: CDR1 SEHNR, CDR2 FQNEAQ (reference sequence). Trimming at V came to 4 bases and at J to 3 bases, leaving 7 bases not matched to a gene. The CDR3 here is CASSWTGDASYEQYF. CDR3 nucleotides: TGTGCCAGCAGCTGGACAGGGGACGCCAGCTACGAGCAGTACTTC. The complete variable domain, with remaining parts taken from reference TRBV7-9 and TRBJ2-7, reads DTGVSQNPRHKITKRGQNVTFRCDPISEHNRLYWYRQTLGQGPEFLTYFQNEAQLEKSRLLSDRFSAERPKGSFSTLEIQRTEQGDSAMYLCASSWTGDASYEQYFGPGTRLTVT.

This sequence joins TRBV5-1 and TRBJ2-3; 9 positions match TRBD2. Germline V gene lookup returns CDR1 SGHRS and CDR2 YFSETQ. The trim removed 3 bases at V and 8 bases at J, leaving 7 bases unmatched. This CDR3 spans 14 amino acids. The CDR3 is CASSSANSGGTQYF. The DNA for the CDR3 is TGCGCCAGCAGCTCAGCCAATAGCGGGGGTACGCAGTATTTT.

The J gene is TRBJ1-1, the V gene TRBV7-9; 10 positions agree with TRBD1. The CDR3 contains 14 residues. From germline, CDR1 is SEHNR and CDR2 FQNEAQ (reference sequence). Trimming at V came to 6 bases and at J to 5 bases, leaving 6 bases not matched to a gene. For the CDR3, the DNA is TGTGCCAGCAGACGAGGACAGGGGGTAACTGAAGCTTTCTTT. It is translated as CASRRGQGVTEAFF.

V gene TRBV10-3 combines with J gene TRBJ2-4; tentative D call: TRBD2 (6 bases). The V gene lost 4 bases and the J gene lost 8 bases, with 9 bases spanning the gap. The CDR3 consists of 12 residues. Germline V CDR1 and CDR2: ENHRY, SYGVKD. CDR3 nucleotides: TGTGCCATCAGTGGTAGCGGAGACATTCAGTACTTC. As protein: CAISGSGDIQYF.

This chain joins TRBV2 and TRBJ1-2; perhaps TRBD1 as D (5 bases). CDR3 size: 18 residues. Trimming stripped 4 bases from V and 0 bases from J, with 21 bases between. Germline values: CDR1 SNHLY, CDR2 FYNNEI. The CDR3 DNA reads as TGTGCCAGCAGTGTATCATATGGGGCCATCTGGGCTAACTATGGCTACACCTTC. Its protein product is CASSVSYGAIWANYGYTF.

V and J are TRBV25-1 and TRBJ1-3; possible D gene TRBD1, 6 bases. CDR3 length: 16 amino acids. V lost 0 bases and J lost 1, with 10 bases in between. Germline CDR1 reads MGHDK; CDR2 reads SYGVNS. The CDR3 reads CASSEYPGTSGNTIYF. The CDR3 DNA reads TGTGCCAGCAGTGAATATCCAGGGACATCTGGAAACACCATATATTTT. The full variable domain, rest sourced from reference TRBV25-1 and TRBJ1-3, is EADIYQTPRYLVIGTGKKITLECSQTMGHDKMYWYQQDPGMELHLIHYSYGVNSTEKGDLSSESTVSRIRTEHFPLTLESARPSHTSQYLCASSEYPGTSGNTIYFGEGSWLTVV.

The chain couples TRBV14 to TRBJ2-1; D perhaps matches TRBD2 (7 bases). The length of the CDR3 is 16 residues. The V end was cut by 1 base, the J end by 4 bases, with 14 bases between. CDR1 is SGHDN, CDR2 FVKESK, per germline. The CDR3 DNA is TGTGCCAGCAGCCAAGTTGCGGGGGCTAAGTACAATGAGCAGTTCTTC. As protein: CASSQVAGAKYNEQFF. The full variable domain, with the rest looked up from reference TRBV14 and TRBJ2-1, is EAGVTQFPSHSVIEKGQTVTLRCDPISGHDNLYWYRRVMGKEIKFLLHFVKESKQDESGMPNNRFLAERTGGTYSTLKVQPAELEDSGVYFCASSQVAGAKYNEQFFGPGTRLTVL.

J is TRBJ2-5 and V is TRBV19; 8 bases match TRBD1. The CDR3 consists of 14 residues. The J segment lost 1 base and the V segment lost 9 bases, leaving 7 bases of the junction unmatched. Germline V gene data show CDR1 as LNHDA and CDR2 as SQIVND (reference sequence). This CDR3 reads CASRRTGPQETQYF. In DNA form, the CDR3 reads TGTGCCAGCAGAAGGACAGGGCCCCAAGAGACCCAGTACTTC.

The chain has TRBV9 and TRBJ1-2; D unclear. Germline V gene lookup returns CDR1 SGDLS and CDR2 YYNGEE. This CDR3 comprises 12 residues. The V end lost 0 bases, the J end lost 13 bases, and 13 bases lay between the germline ends. This CDR3 reads CASSVVEQAPTF. CDR3 sequence (DNA): TGTGCCAGCAGCGTAGTTGAGCAGGCACCCACCTTC.

J is TRBJ1-1 and V is TRBV5-8; D is perhaps TRBD1 (5 bases). With 0 bases removed from V and 6 bases from J, the gap between germline ends came to 12 bases. The CDR3 sequence is 14 residues long. The germline gives CDR1 SGHTS, CDR2 YDEGEE. The CDR3 sequence is CASSLGQPLAEAFF. The CDR3 coding sequence is TGTGCCAGCAGCTTGGGACAGCCGTTGGCTGAAGCTTTCTTT.

The chain recombines TRBV30 with TRBJ2-7; TRBD1 aligns across 11 bases. Germline CDR1 reads GTSNPN; CDR2 reads SVGIG (reference sequence). V lost 2 bases, J lost 3 bases, and 3 bases stayed unmatched. The CDR3 has 14 residues. CDR3 DNA: TGTGCCTGGAGTCCAGGGACAGGGGGCTACGAGCAGTACTTC. It translates to CAWSPGTGGYEQYF.

This chain connects TRBV5-1 to TRBJ1-1; TRBD1 agrees at 12 bases. The germline CDR1 and CDR2 sequences are SGHRS and YFSETQ. The CDR3 runs 16 residues. Losses at the gene ends were 4 bases for V and 7 bases for J; bases not matched to a gene: 11. For the CDR3, the DNA is TGCGCCAGCAGCCCTTACGGGGGACAGGGGGCTAGTGAAGCTTTCTTT. This encodes CASSPYGGQGASEAFF.

This rearrangement joins TRBV7-3 to TRBJ2-3; 8 positions match TRBD2. The CDR3 has 15 amino acids. J gave up 0 bases and V 3 bases, and 2 bases lay outside the gene matches. Germline V gene data show CDR1 as SGHTA and CDR2 as FQGTGA. CDR3 nucleotide sequence: TGTGCCAGCAGCTTTAGCGGGGAGAGCACAGATACGCAGTATTTT. Its protein is CASSFSGESTDTQYF.

The chain is built from TRBV30 and TRBJ1-4; tentatively, D is TRBD1 (6 bases). The V gene's germline CDR1 is GTSNPN and CDR2 SVGIG (reference sequence). The V end was cut by 1 base, the J end by 8 bases, with 14 bases between. This CDR3 has 14 amino acids. The CDR3 spells CAWSEGGVGEKLFF. For the CDR3, the DNA is TGTGCCTGGAGTGAAGGGGGTGTAGGGGAAAAACTGTTTTTT.

This clone appeared once. This chain connects TRBV10-3 to TRBJ1-1, with D unresolved. Germline V gives CDR1 ENHRY, CDR2 SYGVKD. Trimming pared 2 bases from V and 1 base from J, leaving 5 bases between. The CDR3 contains 13 residues. CDR3 protein: CAISEAGNTEAFF. The CDR3 DNA reads TGTGCCATCAGTGAGGCGGGGAACACTGAAGCTTTCTTT.

The chain combines TRBV3-1 (or the pseudogene TRBV3-2) with TRBJ2-5; 10 positions agree with TRBD2. Germline V gene data show CDR1 as LGHDT and CDR2 as YNNKEL (reference sequence). The CDR3 totals 13 residues. The V gene end was trimmed by 1 base and the J gene end by 7 bases; junction bases not matched to a gene: 0. In DNA, the CDR3 is TGTGCCAGCAGCCAAGGGACTAGCGGGACCCAGTACTTC. It translates to CASSQGTSGTQYF.

This rearrangement joins TRBV12-3 or TRBV12-4 to TRBJ1-5; D uncertain. The V end lost 6 bases, the J end lost 6 bases, and 9 bases lay between the germline ends. The CDR3 spans 12 residues. For the CDR3, the DNA is TGTGCCAGCAGAGGCGGGAGTCAGCCCCAGCATTTT. Translated, it gives CASRGGSQPQHF.

The rearrangement uses TRBV30 and TRBJ1-2; 8 positions match TRBD1. The CDR3 runs 14 residues. Per the germline V gene, CDR1 is GTSNPN and CDR2 is SVGIG (reference sequence). The ends lost 5 bases at V and 3 bases at J; junction bases unmatched: 8. The CDR3 DNA reads TGTGCCTGGGGCCGCCAGGGGGCCGACTATGGCTACACCTTC. Its translation: CAWGRQGADYGYTF.